The 12 T cell receptor beta chains reported below all come from one sample, sequenced in a study of blood T cell repertoires in COVID-19. Assay: immunoSEQ multiplex PCR; the TCRdb copy retains only in-frame clones and omits some. The sample lists about 120,000 clones, 77% seen once, with over 6.5% in the top ten. Sample: peripheral blood. The receptors shown here come from a human donor in a cohort sampled during active COVID-19.

This clone was detected only a few times. The V and J genes are TRBV7-2 and TRBJ2-7; 7 nucleotides align to TRBD1. Germline loops: CDR1 SGHTA, CDR2 FQGNSA. CDR3 length: 15 amino acids. The ends lost 3 bases at V and 1 base at J; junction bases unmatched: 6. The CDR3 sequence is CASSFSGDRSYEQYF. Written as DNA, the CDR3 is TGTGCCAGCAGCTTTTCAGGGGACAGATCCTACGAGCAGTACTTC.

The V call is TRBV6-5, the J call TRBJ1-5; possibly TRBD1 for D (5 bases). The germline V gene has CDR1 MNHEY and CDR2 SVGAGI. The CDR3 contains 13 residues. V was shortened by 0 bases and J by 5 bases, with 5 bases between the two germline ends. The CDR3 region is CASSYSTDQPQHF. Written as DNA, the CDR3 is TGTGCCAGCAGTTACTCGACAGATCAGCCCCAGCATTTT.

Notes on this clone: At one end the junction does not follow the germline gene, possibly because of a read error. The rearrangement links TRBV7-8 to TRBJ2-5; D may be TRBD2 (5 bases). Germline V CDR1 and CDR2: SGHVS, FQNEAQ. CDR3 length: 11 residues. The chain's CDR3 is CASSSSDSVDF. CDR3 coding DNA: TGTGCCAGCAGCTCGTCGGACTCGGTGGACTTC.

The chain recombines TRBV5-4 with TRBJ2-1; 7 nucleotides agree with TRBD2. The CDR3 length is 15 residues. Trimming took 4 bases from V and 6 from J; bases not matched to a gene: 10. Germline V gene sequence: CDR1 SGHNT, CDR2 YYREEE (reference sequence). The CDR3 is CASSREDGRGNEQFF. The CDR3 nucleotides read TGTGCCAGCAGCAGGGAGGATGGGAGGGGCAATGAGCAGTTCTTC. The full variable domain, with the rest looked up from reference TRBV5-4 and TRBJ2-1, is ETGVTQSPTHLIKTRGQQVTLRCSSQSGHNTVSWYQQALGQGPQFIFQYYREEENGRGNFPPRFSGLQFPNYSSELNVNALELDDSALYLCASSREDGRGNEQFFGPGTRLTVL.

The chain links TRBV7-9 to TRBJ2-5; unclear D gene. The V end was cut by 1 base, the J end by 5 bases, with 11 bases between. Germline CDR1 is SEHNR and CDR2 is FQNEAQ (reference sequence). This CDR3 is 14 amino acids long. CDR3 bases: TGTGCCAGCAGCTTAGAGGTAGCAGTTGAGACCCAGTACTTC. Its protein product is CASSLEVAVETQYF. Combining the CDR3 with reference TRBV7-9 and TRBJ2-5 gives the whole variable domain DTGVSQNPRHKITKRGQNVTFRCDPISEHNRLYWYRQTLGQGPEFLTYFQNEAQLEKSRLLSDRFSAERPKGSFSTLEIQRTEQGDSAMYLCASSLEVAVETQYFGPGTRLLVL.

The rearrangement uses TRBV18 and TRBJ1-3, with D possibly matching TRBD1 (6 bases). This CDR3 is built from 15 residues. V was clipped by 3 bases and J by 0 bases, with 9 bases between them. Germline CDR1 and CDR2: KGHSH and LQKENI. CDR3 bases: TGTGCCAGCTCACCCGAACAGGGCTCTGGAAACACCATATATTTT. This translates into CASSPEQGSGNTIYF.

The chain employs TRBV19 and TRBJ2-7; TRBD1 aligns across 11 bases. Trimming took 5 bases from V and 1 from J; bases not matched to a gene: 4. The CDR3 contains 15 residues. Germline CDR1 reads LNHDA; CDR2 reads SQIVND (reference sequence). The chain's CDR3 is CASSPRDRGSYEQYF. The CDR3 nucleotides are TGTGCCAGTAGTCCCCGGGACAGGGGGTCCTACGAGCAGTACTTC.

The chain employs TRBV21-1 and TRBJ1-2; the D call TRBD1 from the table was never checked on the DNA. TRBV21-1 is a pseudogene locus. CDR3 length: 12 residues. The CDR3, as DNA: TGTGCCACCTGCAGCCAGGGGGATGGCTACACCTTC. It encodes CATCSQGDGYTF.

The chain uses TRBV12-5 and TRBJ2-7; 10 nucleotides align to TRBD2. The CDR3 contains 15 residues. Germline CDR1 is LGHNT and CDR2 is FRNRAP. Trimming removed 0 bases from V and 5 bases from J; junction bases left unmatched: 4. For the CDR3, the DNA is TGTGCTAGTGGTTTGGTGCTAGCGGGAGAAAACGAGCAGTACTTC. Amino acid sequence: CASGLVLAGENEQYF.

The chain recombines TRBV19 with TRBJ2-7, with D possibly TRBD1 on 5 matching bases. This CDR3 comprises 14 residues. V was shortened by 4 bases and J by 3 bases, with 13 bases between the two germline ends. Germline V gene data show CDR1 as LNHDA and CDR2 as SQIVND (reference sequence). This CDR3 reads CASSTAGWGYEQYF. CDR3 bases: TGTGCCAGTAGTACCGCAGGGTGGGGCTACGAGCAGTACTTC.

The sample holds one count of this clone. The rearrangement links TRBV30 to TRBJ2-7, with 9 positions matching TRBD1. The length of the CDR3 is 16 residues. Per the germline V gene, CDR1 is GTSNPN and CDR2 is SVGIG (reference sequence). V shed 0 bases and J 9 bases; nucleotides not matched to a gene: 15. DNA for the CDR3: TGTGCCTGGAGTGTACGTGGAGGGACAGGGATTAGTGTGCAGTACTTC. This encodes CAWSVRGGTGISVQYF.

The genes are TRBV27 and TRBJ2-7, with a tentative D call TRBD1 (6 bases). CDR3 length: 13 residues. Trimming cost V 6 bases and J 4 bases, with 13 bases left between them. Germline values: CDR1 MNHEY, CDR2 SMNVEV (reference sequence). CDR3 DNA: TGTGCCAGCAGCCGGACAGTCCTTTACGAGCAGTACTTC. As protein: CASSRTVLYEQYF.